A selection of T cell receptor beta chains follows, all from one sample in a study of cytomegalovirus exposure and HLA in healthy donors. Repertoires were generated with immunoSEQ multiplex PCR, while TCRdb's copy carries only in-frame clones and drops some. The sample lists around 170,000 clones, around three quarters seen once, with 1.5% to 2% in the top ten. Sequencing was performed on PBMCs. The receptors were sampled from a woman younger than 45 in good health and CMV-seronegative. CDR3s leave out the opening cysteine and the closing phenylalanine or tryptophan. Each record gives: V gene, clone size, CDR3 length, D gene, J gene, CDR3 protein. A D gene is named only where the DNA matches it firmly. Clone size, where shown, is once, few, many, or a class for clones that have expanded.

TRBV27,.,12,.,TRBJ1-2,ASSSGATVYGYT
TRBV2,few,10,TRBD2,TRBJ2-7,AGRGTSYEQY
TRBV7-3,once,11,.,TRBJ2-2,ASSPGFAGELF
TRBV7-2,.,12,.,TRBJ2-3,ASSLRQGSDTQY
TRBV6-6,few,13,TRBD2,TRBJ2-3,ASKVAGEGTDTQY
TRBV7-9,few,16,TRBD1,TRBJ2-7,ASSPPPGDGTGAYEQY
TRBV2,.,13,TRBD1,TRBJ1-1,ASRTVGTGGSEAF
TRBV29-1,.,12,TRBD2,TRBJ2-1,SVERGSSYNEQF
TRBV7-8,few,13,.,TRBJ1-5,ASSLVGGGNQPQH
TRBV5-1,.,14,TRBD1,TRBJ2-3,ASSQDRWWGTDTQY
TRBV27,.,13,TRBD1,TRBJ2-7,ASSLVGTGNYEQY
TRBV2,.,10,.,TRBJ2-5,ASRGGAGTQY
TRBV7-6,.,14,.,TRBJ1-5,ASSLEPGFSNQPQH
TRBV25-1,few,12,TRBD1,TRBJ1-1,ASSGDRANTEAF
TRBV2,.,13,.,TRBJ2-7,ASSEDRVLSYEQY
TRBV18,.,14,.,TRBJ1-6,ASSPSGASYNSPLH
TRBV7-8,.,12,.,TRBJ2-1,ASSSGPGNNEQF
TRBV10-3,.,9,.,TRBJ1-2,AISDGEVQD
TRBV30,.,10,.,TRBJ2-7,AWTQAGYEQY
TRBV6-5,.,13,.,TRBJ2-7,ASRIRPGLSYEQY
TRBV6-4,.,12,TRBD1,TRBJ2-2,AARQGARAGELF
TRBV4-3,.,14,.,TRBJ2-3,ASSQDMAGPLDTQY
TRBV6-5,.,12,TRBD1,TRBJ1-2,ASSRTGRVSGYT
TRBV2,.,11,TRBD1,TRBJ1-2,ASSGQGHYGYT
TRBV7-9,.,12,.,TRBJ2-5,ASSLGASLGTQY
TRBV7-6,.,13,TRBD1,TRBJ2-7,ASSSGQGGSYEQY
TRBV2,.,11,.,TRBJ2-5,ASSGGGTQTQY
TRBV7-2,.,12,.,TRBJ2-7,ASSLGGTSYEQY
TRBV5-1,.,13,TRBD2,TRBJ2-5,ASSLAGGVAETQY
TRBV6-1,.,10,.,TRBJ1-2,ASTSDNYGYT
TRBV5-4,.,12,.,TRBJ1-2,ASSRDISNYGYT
TRBV4-1,.,15,TRBD1,TRBJ1-1,ASSQRHRGPVSAEAF
TRBV18,.,13,.,TRBJ2-7,ASSPPLASPYEQY
TRBV15,.,12,TRBD1,TRBJ1-3,ATSSPGQGNTIY
TRBV19,.,16,TRBD1,TRBJ2-4,ASSPPPLGTGRENIQY
TRBV6-1,.,12,.,TRBJ1-5,ASSATGIYQPQH
TRBV5-1,.,12,.,TRBJ2-1,ASSRRGPPDEQF
TRBV7-9,.,12,.,TRBJ1-1,ASSLVGGVTEAF
TRBV15,.,10,.,TRBJ1-5,ATSSPARPQH
TRBV5-1,.,13,TRBD1,TRBJ2-7,ASSGPGQGTYEQY
TRBV7-2,.,11,.,TRBJ1-2,ASSLQGNYGCT
TRBV6-5,.,12,.,TRBJ2-7,ASSYSGGGREQY
TRBV5-1,.,14,.,TRBJ2-3,ASSFLLEGGTDTQY
TRBV18,.,11,.,TRBJ2-5,ASSLMAAETQY
TRBV5-1,.,11,.,TRBJ2-1,ASSLGGAVEQF